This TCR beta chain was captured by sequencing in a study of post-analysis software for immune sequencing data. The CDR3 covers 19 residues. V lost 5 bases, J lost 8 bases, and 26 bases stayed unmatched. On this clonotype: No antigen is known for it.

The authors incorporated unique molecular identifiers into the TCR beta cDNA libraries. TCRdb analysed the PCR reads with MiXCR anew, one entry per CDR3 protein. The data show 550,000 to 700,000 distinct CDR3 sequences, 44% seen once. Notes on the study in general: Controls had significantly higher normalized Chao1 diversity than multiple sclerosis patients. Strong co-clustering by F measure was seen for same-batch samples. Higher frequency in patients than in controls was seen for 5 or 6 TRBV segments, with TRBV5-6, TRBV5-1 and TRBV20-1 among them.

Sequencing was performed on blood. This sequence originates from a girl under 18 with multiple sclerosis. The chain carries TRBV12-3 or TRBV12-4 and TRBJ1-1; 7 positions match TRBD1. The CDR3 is CASSVRGERTGGVGVEAFF. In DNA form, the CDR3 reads TGTGCCAGCAGTGTTCGGGGAGAAAGGACAGGAGGAGTTGGAGTGGAAGCTTTCTTT.